This TCR beta chain emerged from a study of control samples from healthy donors and cancer patients. Sequenced by immunoSEQ multiplex PCR; TCRdb stores in-frame clones only, minus some. The sample shows fewer than 200,000 clones, 90% to 95% of them seen only once. Specimen: blood. This TCR came from a woman in her sixties in good health.

The CDR3 sequence is CASSEAWGNQPQHF. CDR3 DNA: TGTGCCAGCAGTGAAGCCTGGGGGAATCAGCCCCAGCATTTT. The chain employs TRBV6-1 and TRBJ1-5; a possible D gene is TRBD1 (5 bases). Germline-derived CDR1 and CDR2 are MNHNS and SASEGT. V was trimmed by 0 bases and J by 4 bases, leaving 7 bases between them. The CDR3 length is 14 residues.